A selection of T cell receptor beta chains follows, all from one sample in a study of shared clonotypes between healthy human individuals. TCRdb's copy holds only in-frame clones and misses some; the assay was immunoSEQ multiplex PCR. Seen here are some 1 million clones, roughly 80% observed once, and the top ten hold less than 1.5%. Sequenced: memory CD4+ T cells sorted from blood. These receptor sequences come from a man in his late teens or twenties in good health. Each CDR3 is given with its conserved first and last residue. A D gene is named only where the DNA matches it firmly. Clone size is not always given. Where it is, it says once, few, many or a class for expanded clones.

NA | NA | TRBJ1-6 | TRBV7-2 | 16 | TGTGCCAGCAGCCCGTGGGGACGGGGATATGATTCACCCCTCCACTTT | CASSPWGRGYDSPLHF
NA | NA | TRBJ1-6 | TRBV14 | 13 | TGTGCCAGCAGCCAAGCCCTTGTCTCACCCCTCCACTTT | CASSQALVSPLHF
NA | TRBD1 | TRBJ2-1 | TRBV2 | 15 | TGTGCCAGCAGCCCGGGACAGGGGGTAGGGAATGAGCAGTTCTTC | CASSPGQGVGNEQFF
NA | TRBD2 | TRBJ2-1 | TRBV5-1 | 13 | TGCGCCAGTGGACTAGCGGGAATCAATGAGCAGTTCTTC | CASGLAGINEQFF
once | NA | TRBJ2-1 | TRBV7-9 | 13 | TGTGCCCTGAGGGCGGGGGCTTACAATGAGCAGTTCTTC | CALRAGAYNEQFF
NA | TRBD1 | TRBJ2-1 | TRBV5-1 | 15 | TGCGCCAGCAGCTTAGCAGGGGGTACCTACAATGAGCAGTTCTTC | CASSLAGGTYNEQFF
NA | TRBD1 | TRBJ1-4 | TRBV19 | 15 | TGTGCCAGTAGTTTGGGACAGGGACGAAGTGAAAAACTGTTTTTT | CASSLGQGRSEKLFF
NA | NA | TRBJ2-7 | TRBV12-5 | 11 | TGTGCTAGTGGCCGGGATTACGAGCAGTACTTC | CASGRDYEQYF
NA | NA | TRBJ2-2 | TRBV5-1 | 13 | TGCGCCAGCAGCCCTCTTTCGGAGGGGGAGCTGTTTTTT | CASSPLSEGELFF
few | TRBD2 | TRBJ2-1 | TRBV11-3 | 13 | TGTGCCAGCAGCTTAGGGGAGGGGTTCGAGCAGTTCTTC | CASSLGEGFEQFF
NA | NA | TRBJ2-3 | TRBV5-1 | 13 | TGCGCCAGCAGCGCGACAGGCACAGATACGCAGTATTTT | CASSATGTDTQYF
few | TRBD2 | TRBJ2-1 | TRBV5-6 | 18 | TGTGCCAGCAGCAAGACACGCCTGAAGGGAGGGCCGTTGGATGAGCAGTTCTTC | CASSKTRLKGGPLDEQFF
NA | TRBD1 | TRBJ2-7 | TRBV5-1 | 14 | TGCGCCAGCAGCTTGGACAGGGGGTACTACGAGCAGTACTTC | CASSLDRGYYEQYF
few | NA | TRBJ2-7 | TRBV7-9 | 15 | TGTGCCAGCAGCTTAAGGATCGGTCCATCCTACGAGCAGTACTTC | CASSLRIGPSYEQYF
NA | NA | TRBJ1-1 | TRBV19 | 13 | TGTGCCAGTAGTGCCCACAAGAACACTGAAGCTTTCTTT | CASSAHKNTEAFF
few | TRBD1 | TRBJ1-6 | TRBV6-6 | 13 | TGTGCCAGCACAGCGGGACAGAATTCACCCCTCCACTTT | CASTAGQNSPLHF
NA | TRBD2 | TRBJ2-1 | TRBV2 | 18 | TGTGCCAGCAGGACCCTAATGTCGACTAGCGGGAGAATCAATGAGCAGTTCTTC | CASRTLMSTSGRINEQFF
NA | TRBD2 | TRBJ2-2 | TRBV5-1 | 17 | TGCGCCAGCAGCTTGAGTCTAGCGGGATCGAACACCGGGGAGCTGTTTTTT | CASSLSLAGSNTGELFF
NA | NA | TRBJ2-7 | TRBV18 | 12 | TGTGCCAGCTCTGGGACCATCTACGAGCAGTACTTC | CASSGTIYEQYF
many | NA | TRBJ2-7 | TRBV7-3 | 16 | TGTGCCAGCAGCTCCGGAGGGGGTACGAGCGTTTACGAGCAGTACTTC | CASSSGGGTSVYEQYF
NA | NA | TRBJ2-7 | TRBV5-1 | 14 | TGCGCCAGCAGCCTCCAACAGGGATCCTACGAGCAGTACTTC | CASSLQQGSYEQYF
once | TRBD1 | TRBJ2-7 | TRBV11-2 | 17 | TGTGCCAGCAGCTTCGCCTTTCCGGGACAGGGGGCCTACGAGCAGTACTTC | CASSFAFPGQGAYEQYF
NA | NA | TRBJ2-2 | TRBV4-3 | 17 | TGCGCCAGCAGCCGTACAACCAAACAGGGTTCCCCCGGGGAGCTGTTTTTT | CASSRTTKQGSPGELFF
NA | TRBD1 | TRBJ2-5 | TRBV5-4 | 13 | TGTGCCAGCAGGGGACAGCTCCAAGAGACCCAGTACTTC | CASRGQLQETQYF
NA | TRBD1 | TRBJ1-5 | TRBV11-2 | 15 | TGTGCCAGCAGCTCAACAGGGGGGCCCGGGCAGCCCCAGCATTTT | CASSSTGGPGQPQHF
NA | NA | TRBJ2-3 | TRBV18 | 15 | TGTGCCAGCTCCGTTGGACTTCCCACACCAGATACGCAGTATTTT | CASSVGLPTPDTQYF
NA | TRBD1 | TRBJ1-2 | TRBV19 | 16 | TGTGCCAGTAGACCCGGGACAGGGGCCCCAGGTTATGGCTACACCTTC | CASRPGTGAPGYGYTF
NA | TRBD2 | TRBJ2-5 | TRBV5-6 | 17 | TGTGCCAGCAGCCAGGGACTAGCGGGAGATATCCAAGAGACCCAGTACTTC | CASSQGLAGDIQETQYF
NA | NA | TRBJ2-7 | TRBV7-2 | 13 | TGTGCCAGCAGCTCCGGAGGGGGGGTTGAGCAGTACTTC | CASSSGGGVEQYF
once | NA | TRBJ2-3 | TRBV5-6 | 11 | TGTGCCAGCAGTAGCACAGATACGCAGTATTTT | CASSSTDTQYF
many | NA | TRBJ2-7 | TRBV5-5 | 15 | TGTGCCAGCAGCTCAACCGGGACATCTTCTTACGAGCAGTACTTC | CASSSTGTSSYEQYF
NA | TRBD1 | TRBJ1-2 | TRBV19 | 18 | TGTGCCAGTAGTATTATTGGCGGACAGGGCTTTATGGACTATGGCTACACCTTC | CASSIIGGQGFMDYGYTF
NA | NA | TRBJ2-7 | TRBV27 | 14 | TGTGCCAGCAGCCTGACTGAAACAACCTACGAGCAGTACTTC | CASSLTETTYEQYF
NA | NA | TRBJ1-4 | TRBV5-6 | 15 | TGTGCCAGCAGCTTTTATGGTATTCAGAATGAAAAACTGTTTTTT | CASSFYGIQNEKLFF
NA | NA | TRBJ1-5 | TRBV5-8 | 13 | TGTGCCAGCAGCTTGGTTAGGGGTCAGCCCCAGCATTTT | CASSLVRGQPQHF
few | TRBD1 | TRBJ2-1 | TRBV10-3 | 14 | TGTGCCATCTGGACAGGGGGATCCTACAATGAGCAGTTCTTC | CAIWTGGSYNEQFF
NA | NA | TRBJ2-7 | TRBV5-1 | 15 | TGCGCCAGCAGCTTGGCGGGCAGGGTAGGATACGAGCAGTACTTC | CASSLAGRVGYEQYF
NA | TRBD1 | TRBJ1-6 | TRBV30 | 13 | TGTGCCTGGAGGGGACAGGGGGGTTCACCCCTCCACTTT | CAWRGQGGSPLHF
NA | NA | TRBJ2-3 | TRBV14 | 16 | TGTGCCAGCAGCCAAGGTGGTCGGGGGAGCACAGATACGCAGTATTTT | CASSQGGRGSTDTQYF
NA | NA | TRBJ1-5 | TRBV27 | 13 | TGTGCCAGCAGCCGCAGCGGAAATCAGCCCCAGCATTTT | CASSRSGNQPQHF
NA | NA | TRBJ1-3 | TRBV27 | 15 | TGTGCCAGCAGTTTATTGCCCCCAGGGGGAAACACCATATATTTT | CASSLLPPGGNTIYF
once | TRBD1 | TRBJ1-2 | TRBV7-9 | 15 | TGTGCCAGCAGCTTGGACAGGACTTTGGACTATGGCTACACCTTC | CASSLDRTLDYGYTF
few | TRBD1 | TRBJ2-2 | TRBV9 | 16 | TGTGCCAGCAGCGTCACGCCAGGGGGGAACACCGGGGAGCTGTTTTTT | CASSVTPGGNTGELFF
NA | NA | TRBJ1-5 | TRBV7-2 | 14 | TGTGCCAGCAGCTTATATCAGGCACAGGCTCCCGTGAATTTT | CASSLYQAQAPVNF
NA | NA | TRBJ2-5 | TRBV5-5 | 15 | TGTGCCAGCAGCTTGCGGGGTTCTAGTGGGGAGACCCAGTACTTC | CASSLRGSSGETQYF
NA | NA | TRBJ2-6 | TRBV11-3 | 15 | TGTGCCAGCAGCCCCGGGGTCTCTGGGGCCAACGTCCTGACTTTC | CASSPGVSGANVLTF
NA | TRBD1 | TRBJ2-1 | TRBV7-8 | 14 | TGTGCCAGCAGCTCTGCAGGGGGCTACAATGAGCAGTTCTTC | CASSSAGGYNEQFF
NA | NA | TRBJ1-4 | TRBV18 | 14 | TGTGCCAGCTCACCGGCCACCGTAACTGAAAAACTGTTTTTT | CASSPATVTEKLFF
NA | NA | TRBJ1-5 | TRBV28 | 15 | TGTGCCAGCAGACGCAGATCAGGGAGCAATCAGCCCCAGCATTTT | CASRRRSGSNQPQHF
once | TRBD1 | TRBJ2-7 | TRBV5-1 | 16 | TGCGCCAGCAGCTTGGCGGGACAGGGTTTGCGCTACGAGCAGTACTTC | CASSLAGQGLRYEQYF
few | TRBD1 | TRBJ2-7 | TRBV10-3 | 12 | TGTGCCATCAGTGATGACAGGGACGAGCAGTACTTC | CAISDDRDEQYF
NA | TRBD1 | TRBJ1-1 | TRBV25-1 | 13 | TGTGCCAGCAGTAGGACAGGGTCCACTGAAGCTTTCTTT | CASSRTGSTEAFF
NA | NA | TRBJ2-2 | TRBV7-6 | 15 | TGTGCCAGCAGCGCAGAAGACAGCGTGACCGGGGAGCTGTTTTTT | CASSAEDSVTGELFF
NA | TRBD1 | TRBJ2-7 | TRBV18 | 16 | TGTGCCAGCTCCAGAAAGAATGTACAGGGGACCTACGAGCAGTACTTC | CASSRKNVQGTYEQYF
NA | NA | TRBJ1-3 | TRBV6-1 | 15 | TGTGCCAGCAGTGAAAGTTCGTTCTCTGGAAACACCATATATTTT | CASSESSFSGNTIYF
NA | NA | TRBJ2-2 | TRBV5-1 | 13 | TGCGCCAGCAGCTTGGCCCGAGGCGGGGAGCTGTTTTTT | CASSLARGGELFF
NA | TRBD2 | TRBJ2-2 | TRBV7-2 | 15 | TGTGCCAGCAGTCCTAGCGGGGGGGTCACCGGGGAGCTGTTTTTT | CASSPSGGVTGELFF
NA | NA | TRBJ1-2 | TRBV6-1 | 13 | TGTGCCAGCAGTGTGAGGGATTACTATGGCTACACCTTC | CASSVRDYYGYTF
NA | TRBD1 | TRBJ2-2 | TRBV6-1 | 14 | TGTGCCAGCAGACGACAGGGTAGCACCGGGGAGCTGTTTTTT | CASRRQGSTGELFF
NA | NA | TRBJ1-6 | TRBV7-9 | 15 | TGTGCCAGCAGCCTTGGGCAGGCTCTTAATTCACCCCTCCACTTT | CASSLGQALNSPLHF